Here is one TCR beta chain with its context. Antigen: not known. It was with 60 Vbeta and 13 Jbeta primers that the PCR ran. Libraries were prepared by immunoSEQ multiplex PCR; TCRdb keeps only in-frame clonotypes and omits some of them. In the table there are some 100,000 clones, more than 65% of which are singletons. The data originate from a study of cytomegalovirus exposure and HLA in healthy donors. This CDR3 has 14 amino acids. The ends were cut back, 1 base at V and 0 bases at J, with 6 bases in the middle. The germline CDR1 and CDR2 sequences are SEHNR and FQNEAQ (reference sequence). Among the donors, all were healthy bone marrow donors. Regarding the study as a whole: Upon later analysis, HLA-associated TCR beta chains proved more clonally expanded than other, equally common chains. It is likely that the observed cluster of highly shared sequence variants was a sequencing artifact. Cytomegalovirus-associated TCR beta chains were listed, numbering 150 to 200.

The sequenced sample consisted of PBMCs. V usage is TRBV7-9 and J usage is TRBJ1-2, with a possible D match to TRBD1 (6 bases). This receptor was identified in a woman aged 18 to 35 in good health and CMV-seropositive. CDR3 sequence (DNA): TGTGCCAGCAGCTTAGACAGGGCTAACTATGGCTACACCTTC. Residues: CASSLDRANYGYTF.